This T cell receptor (beta chain) was identified during a study of T-cell reconstitution after alpha-beta-depleted transplantation in children (dated by TCRdb to the mid-2010s). Looking at the study overall: Using TCR repertoire profiling, the study quantitatively followed how T-cell immune reconstitution unfolded in children after TCRalphabeta/CD19-depleted allogeneic hematopoietic cell transplantation. Overall results and qualifications from the work: In some patients, high TCRbeta diversity at day 60 was attributed to recipient T cells and intrathymic progenitors that had survived conditioning. Apparently early alphabetaT-cell count recovery about two months after transplant reportedly relied on only several hundred rapidly expanded clones derived from non-depleted graft cells. The frequencies of hyperexpanded clones fell over the following months, and after one year, T-cell counts and TCRbeta diversity were mostly attributed to newly produced T cells.

The treatment or condition label corresponds to: allogeneic hematopoietic cell transplantation with graft depleted of TCRalphabeta T cells and CD19 B cells. The transplant recipients were children given TCRalphabeta/CD19-depleted allogeneic hematopoietic cell grafts. As to this clonotype: Its antigen is not yet known. No per-base quality is available; no much larger clone lies one base away.

V is reduced by 4 bases and J by 5 bases, leaving a spacing of 15 bases between them. The germline V gene sets CDR1 to LGHNA and CDR2 to YNFKEQ. The CDR3 goes from the cysteine to the phenylalanine over 15 residues. The retained sequence is limited to the CDR3, 45 bases, with the frame set at the first base. Library preparation employed PCR. The run used an Illumina HiSeq 2500. TCR libraries were prepared with molecular barcoding, using unique molecular identifiers to normalize TCRbeta repertoire quantification. TCRdb handled the public reads itself, with Q25 trimming in fastp and clone calling in MiXCR, and kept productive beta chains. One record per CDR3 amino acid sequence lists the most common genes and DNA. Counted in this sample were about 460,000 distinct CDR3 sequences; over 9.5% of them appeared once. The ten largest clones capture just over 2% of the sample.

The V gene is TRBV4-2 and the J gene is TRBJ2-1; the D gene cannot be resolved reliably. The sample was PBMCs, taken before TCRalphabeta/CD19-depleted stem cell transplant. The source of this sequence is a child aged 2 to 15 with inherited bone marrow failure, due to receive a stem cell transplant. The sequence in DNA is TGTGCCAGCAGCCTACTAAGTCAGCCTAACAATGAGCAGTTCTTC. This is translated as CASSLLSQPNNEQFF.